This T cell receptor (beta chain) was sequenced in a study of T cell changes during pregnancy in multiple sclerosis. Germline V gives CDR1 DFQATT, CDR2 SNEGSKA (reference sequence). CDR3 length equals 11 residues. The protocol was immunoSEQ multiplex PCR, while the TCRdb copy is restricted to in-frame clones and leaves out a portion. Found here are about 43,000 clones, roughly 88% of them singletons; the top ten hold 1.4%. The sequencing input was PBMCs (not recorded whether the cells were cultured). This chain connects TRBV20-1 to TRBJ2-7; D remains unclear. This receptor was taken from a female donor with multiple sclerosis, enrolled in a pregnancy study. The CDR3 sequence is CSSPSKDEQYF. CDR3 in DNA: TGCAGCTCCCCATCTAAGGACGAGCAGTACTTC.